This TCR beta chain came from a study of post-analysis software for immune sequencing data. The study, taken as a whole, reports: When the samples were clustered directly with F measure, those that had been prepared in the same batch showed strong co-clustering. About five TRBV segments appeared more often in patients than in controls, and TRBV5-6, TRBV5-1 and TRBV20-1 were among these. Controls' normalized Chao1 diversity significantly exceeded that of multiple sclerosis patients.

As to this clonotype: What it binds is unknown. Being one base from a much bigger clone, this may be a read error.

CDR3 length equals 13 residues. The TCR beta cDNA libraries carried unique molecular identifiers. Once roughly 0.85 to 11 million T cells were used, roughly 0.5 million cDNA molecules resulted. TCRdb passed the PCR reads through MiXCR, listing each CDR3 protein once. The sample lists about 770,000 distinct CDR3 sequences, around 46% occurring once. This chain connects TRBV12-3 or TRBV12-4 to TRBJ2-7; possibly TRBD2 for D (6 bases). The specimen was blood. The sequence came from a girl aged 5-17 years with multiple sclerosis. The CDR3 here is CAGSLDGSYEQYF. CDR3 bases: TGTGCCGGCAGTTTAGACGGGAGTTACGAGCAGTACTTC.